A single sample gave rise to the 6 T cell receptor beta chains below, sequenced in a study of blood T cells in healthy people across ages. Primed by a sample-barcoded 5' primer and a J-beta primer mix, a second PCR proceeded for roughly 7 to 11 cycles. Via MiXCR, TCRdb re-called the 5' RACE reads, giving one row per CDR3 protein. The sample contains more than 900,000 distinct CDR3 sequences, 25% to 30% of which appear only once. The same data also went into a second study, on T cells of mothers and their children.

Sequencing was done on a sample of blood. These receptors were collected from a woman aged 40 to 49 in good health.

The rearrangement links TRBV2 to TRBJ2-5; D is perhaps TRBD1 (5 bases). Per the germline V gene, CDR1 is SNHLY and CDR2 is FYNNEI. This CDR3 region has 12 residues. Trimming removed 6 bases from V and 4 bases from J, with 9 bases in between. The CDR3 region has the DNA TGTGCCAGCAGGGGGCGTGCAGAGACCCAGTACTTC. It encodes CASRGRAETQYF.

This clonotype was seen many times. The chain recombines TRBV6-4 with TRBJ2-1; TRBD2 aligns across 11 bases. CDR3 length: 14 residues. V was clipped by 2 bases and J by 6 bases; unmatched bases: 0. Germline V gene data show CDR1 as MRHNA and CDR2 as SNTAGT. CDR3 loop: CASSDGLAGNEQFF. CDR3 coding DNA: TGTGCCAGCAGTGACGGACTAGCGGGCAATGAGCAGTTCTTC.

This chain joins TRBV5-1 and TRBJ1-2; D is possibly TRBD1 (6 bases). Trimming took 2 bases from V and 7 from J, leaving 15 bases between them. CDR1 is SGHRS, CDR2 YFSETQ, per germline. The CDR3 totals 14 residues. The CDR3 loop reads CASSFDRKALGYTF. The CDR3, as DNA: TGCGCCAGCAGCTTTGACAGGAAAGCTCTTGGCTACACCTTC.

V gene TRBV9 combines with J gene TRBJ1-1, with 7 nucleotides matching TRBD1. V shed 3 bases and J 5 bases; nucleotides not matched to a gene: 7. The CDR3 totals 14 residues. CDR1 and CDR2 from the germline V gene are SGDLS and YYNGEE. The CDR3 bases are TGTGCCAGCAGCGCGACAGGGCTTCAAACTGAAGCTTTCTTT. The encoded protein is CASSATGLQTEAFF.

This clonotype was counted many times. Germline is not matched at one junction end, which may reflect a read error. The rearrangement uses TRBV7-9 and TRBJ2-1; the D gene is possibly TRBD1 (6 bases). Germline CDR1 reads SEHNR; CDR2 reads FQNEAQ (reference sequence). The CDR3 runs to 14 residues. The CDR3: CASSLAGAYNEQFF. CDR3 DNA: TGTGCCAGCAGTTTAGCAGGGGCCTACAATGAGCAGTTCTTC.

V and J are TRBV6-2 or TRBV6-3 and TRBJ2-7, with unresolved D. The CDR3 extends over 14 amino acids. The ends were cut back, 2 bases at V and 6 bases at J, with 14 bases in the middle. CDR1 and CDR2 (germline): MNHEY, SVGEGT. CDR3 protein: CASSYGQYPGEQYF. CDR3 coding DNA: TGTGCCAGCAGTTACGGGCAGTACCCGGGCGAGCAGTACTTC.